This T cell receptor beta chain was profiled in a study of blood T cell repertoires in COVID-19. The wider study: There were acute and convalescent COVID-19 samples, and they came from the United States, Italy and Spain. The analysed material was cDNA or gDNA that came from T cells, B-cell-depleted T cells, or PBMCs.

The CDR3 runs 15 residues. Germline CDR1 is MRHNA and CDR2 is SNTAGT. V lost 3 bases and J lost 1, with 12 bases in between. Authors' methods: Estimation of nucleated cell counts relied on the amplification of reference gene primers. This table comes from immunoSEQ multiplex PCR, and its TCRdb copy is limited to in-frame clones, with some not included. V and J calls and clone size come straight from that table; D and trimming were deduced from the DNA. The table lists around 64,000 clones, around 86% of them singletons. The clonotype comes from a man aged 25 to 40 with acute or convalescent COVID-19. The V gene is TRBV6-4, the J gene TRBJ1-1; D might be TRBD1 (6 bases). The sequenced material came from peripheral blood. Written as DNA, the CDR3 is TGTGCCAGCAGTGAGAACGGGGGGCCGAACACTGAAGCTTTCTTT. Protein: CASSENGGPNTEAFF.